The 11 T cell receptor beta chains below all came from one sample that was sequenced in a study of T cells in Graves' hyperthyroidism and ophthalmopathy. RNA transcripts were the template for amplifying TCR beta CDR3 regions. Researchers ran a first-round RT-PCR on the TCR CDR3 using the HTBI primer set. TCRdb reprocessed the multiplex PCR reads with MiXCR, giving one entry per CDR3 protein. The sample yields 450,000 to 650,000 distinct CDR3 sequences, approximately 15% seen once. Sequencing input: blood. The receptors shown here come from a young woman with Graves' ophthalmopathy.

About this clonotype: With a much larger clone just one base away, this may be a read error. The V and J genes are TRBV2 and TRBJ2-2; D ambiguous. Germline V gene data show CDR1 as SNHLY and CDR2 as FYNNEI. V lost 8 bases and J 3 bases, leaving 13 bases between the germline ends. This CDR3 contains 14 residues. CDR3 nucleotides: TGTGCCAGCGGCCTTTTGATAGACACCGGGGAGCTGTTTTTT. It translates to CASGLLIDTGELFF.

This clonotype showed up just a few times. A much larger clone differs from this one at a single base, so this may be a read error. The chain links TRBV6-5 to TRBJ1-1; 8 nucleotides line up with TRBD1. Trimming cost V 0 bases and J 6 bases; bases outside gene matches: 0. CDR1 and CDR2 from the germline V gene are MNHEY and SVGAGI. The CDR3 runs 13 residues. The CDR3 DNA reads as TGTGCCAGCAGTTACTCGACAGGGGCTGAAGCTTTCTTT. It is translated as CASSYSTGAEAFF.

This chain connects TRBV6-1 to TRBJ2-1, with 13 bases aligning to TRBD2. Germline V gene data show CDR1 as MNHNS and CDR2 as SASEGT. V lost 2 bases, J lost 9 bases, and 10 bases stayed unmatched. The CDR3 contains 17 residues. This CDR3 reads CASSEFTSGRGVGEQFF. The CDR3 DNA is TGTGCCAGCAGTGAATTTACTAGCGGGAGGGGGGTAGGTGAGCAGTTCTTC.

Ten or more counts support this clonotype. The chain carries TRBV2 and TRBJ1-1, with 8 nucleotides matching TRBD1. Germline V CDR1 and CDR2: SNHLY, FYNNEI. V lost 6 bases and J lost 1; bases outside the gene matches: 4. The CDR3 runs 14 residues. In DNA form, the CDR3 reads TGTGCCAGCAGGAACGGACAGGGGAACACTGAAGCTTTCTTT. This translates into CASRNGQGNTEAFF.

This clonotype was recorded many times. This chain links TRBV2 with TRBJ2-5; D might be TRBD2 (6 bases). Germline assignment: CDR1 SNHLY and CDR2 FYNNEI. The CDR3 covers 13 residues. V gave up 7 bases and J gave up 0 bases, with 9 bases separating them. The CDR3 nucleotides are TGTGCCAGCATTGGCGGGAACCAAGAGACCCAGTACTTC. Protein sequence: CASIGGNQETQYF.

This sequence joins TRBV19 and TRBJ2-3, with D tentatively TRBD2 (6 bases). Deletions cut 5 bases from V and 1 base from J, with 13 bases between. The CDR3 sequence is 15 residues long. From germline, CDR1 is LNHDA and CDR2 SQIVND (reference sequence). In nucleotides, the CDR3 is TGTGCCAGTAGTCCGGGGGAAGCCCGCACAGATACGCAGTATTTT. Residues: CASSPGEARTDTQYF.

The table lists this clonotype with many counts. The rearrangement links TRBV27 to TRBJ1-3; 8 bases fit TRBD1. CDR1 is MNHEY, CDR2 SMNVEV, per germline (reference sequence). The CDR3 spans 16 residues. Losses at the gene ends were 5 bases for V and 3 bases for J; bases not matched to a gene: 9. The CDR3 nucleotides are TGTGCCAGCAGTCCGCTTGACAGGGGAATTGGAAACACCATATATTTT. Translating gives CASSPLDRGIGNTIYF.

Details on this clonotype: This may be a read error: a much more frequent sequence differs by one nucleotide. This chain links TRBV20-1 with TRBJ2-5; TRBD2 agrees at 11 bases. The CDR3 sequence is 15 residues long. Germline V lookup: CDR1 DFQATT, CDR2 SNEGSKA (reference sequence). CDR3 sequence: CSASSSGRNQGTQYF. DNA of the CDR3: TGCAGTGCTAGTTCTAGCGGGAGGAACCAAGGGACCCAGTACTTC.

At least ten counts were recorded for this clonotype. The V call is TRBV20-1, the J call TRBJ2-7; 12 bases line up with TRBD2. This CDR3 comprises 17 residues. Germline trimming cut 5 bases from V and 0 bases from J; bases unmatched to any gene: 11. Germline-derived CDR1 and CDR2 are DFQATT and SNEGSKA (reference sequence). CDR3 sequence: CSAGGTSGSLHSYEQYF. The CDR3, as DNA: TGCAGTGCTGGCGGGACTAGCGGGTCCCTACACTCCTACGAGCAGTACTTC.

The table lists this clonotype with a few counts. The V gene is TRBV27, the J gene TRBJ2-5; 8 bases are a match to TRBD1. Germline V lookup: CDR1 MNHEY, CDR2 SMNVEV (reference sequence). The V segment lost 5 bases and the J segment 4 bases; nucleotides outside the gene matches: 9. CDR3 length: 15 residues. CDR3 sequence (DNA): TGTGCCAGCAGTCCGGGGACAGGACATCGAGAGACCCAGTACTTC. This gives the protein CASSPGTGHRETQYF.

With respect to this clonotype: This may come from a read error, since a much larger clone is one base off. The chain recombines TRBV2 with TRBJ2-2; the D is unclear. CDR1 is SNHLY and CDR2 is FYNNEI in the germline V gene. CDR3 length: 16 residues. In DNA form, the CDR3 reads TGTGCCAACAGTACCTGGGGTAGTCTGAAAGGCGGTGAGCTGTTTTTT. It specifies CANSTWGSLKGGELFF.